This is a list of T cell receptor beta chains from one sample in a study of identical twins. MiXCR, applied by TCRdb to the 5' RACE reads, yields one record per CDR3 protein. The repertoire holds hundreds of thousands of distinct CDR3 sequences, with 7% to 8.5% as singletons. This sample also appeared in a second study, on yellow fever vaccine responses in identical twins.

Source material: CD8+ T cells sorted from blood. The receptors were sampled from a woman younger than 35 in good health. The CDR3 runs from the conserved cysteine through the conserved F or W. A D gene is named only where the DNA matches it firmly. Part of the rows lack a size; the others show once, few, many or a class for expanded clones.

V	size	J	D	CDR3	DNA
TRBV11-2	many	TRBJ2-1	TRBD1	CASSLDQTGVNEQFF	TGTGCCAGCAGCTTAGATCAGACAGGGGTAAATGAGCAGTTCTTC
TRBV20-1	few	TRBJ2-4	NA	CSARVGWGDRAKNIQYF	TGCAGTGCTAGAGTAGGCTGGGGTGACCGAGCCAAAAACATTCAGTACTTC
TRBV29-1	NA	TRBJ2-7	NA	CSVELIGEQYF	TGCAGCGTTGAGTTAATCGGCGAGCAGTACTTC
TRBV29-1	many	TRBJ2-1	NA	CSVVTGEWYEQFF	TGCAGCGTTGTTACGGGGGAGTGGTATGAGCAGTTCTTC
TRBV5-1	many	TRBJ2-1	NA	CASSLEVGWEERELYNEQFF	TGCGCCAGCAGCTTGGAAGTTGGGTGGGAGGAGAGAGAGCTCTACAATGAGCAGTTCTTC
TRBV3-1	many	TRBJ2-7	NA	CASSPMRGSNSYEQYF	TGTGCCAGCAGCCCTATGAGGGGGTCGAACTCCTACGAGCAGTACTTC
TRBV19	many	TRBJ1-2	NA	CASLDRTSGGYTF	TGTGCCAGCCTCGACAGGACGTCCGGTGGCTACACCTTC
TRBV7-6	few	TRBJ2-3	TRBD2	CASSHSPIAGGSTDTQYF	TGTGCCAGCAGCCATAGTCCCATAGCGGGAGGGAGCACAGATACGCAGTATTTT
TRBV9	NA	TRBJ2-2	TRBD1	CASSLRTGETGELFF	TGTGCCAGCAGCCTACGGACAGGGGAAACCGGGGAGCTGTTTTTT
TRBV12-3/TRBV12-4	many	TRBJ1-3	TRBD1	CASRRDSPGPGNTIYF	TGTGCCAGCAGACGGGACAGTCCGGGTCCAGGAAACACCATATATTTT
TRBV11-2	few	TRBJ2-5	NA	CASSLVSGPPRETQYF	TGTGCCAGCAGCTTAGTGTCTGGCCCCCCAAGGGAGACCCAGTACTTC